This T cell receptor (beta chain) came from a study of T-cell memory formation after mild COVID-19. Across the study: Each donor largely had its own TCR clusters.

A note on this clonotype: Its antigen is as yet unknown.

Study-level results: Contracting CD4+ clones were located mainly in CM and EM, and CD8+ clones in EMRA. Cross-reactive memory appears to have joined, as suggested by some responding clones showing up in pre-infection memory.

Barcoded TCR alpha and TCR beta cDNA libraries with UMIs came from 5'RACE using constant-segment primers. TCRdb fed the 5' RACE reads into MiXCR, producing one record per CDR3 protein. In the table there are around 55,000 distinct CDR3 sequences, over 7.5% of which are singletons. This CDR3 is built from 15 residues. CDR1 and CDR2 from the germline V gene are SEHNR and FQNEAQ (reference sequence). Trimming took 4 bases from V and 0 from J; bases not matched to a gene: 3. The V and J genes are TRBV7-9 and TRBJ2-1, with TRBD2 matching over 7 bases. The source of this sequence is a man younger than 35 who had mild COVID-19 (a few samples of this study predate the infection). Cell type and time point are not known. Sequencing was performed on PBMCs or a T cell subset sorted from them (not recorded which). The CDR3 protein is CASSSRGISYNEQFF. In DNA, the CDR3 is TGTGCCAGCAGCTCGCGGGGGATCTCCTACAATGAGCAGTTCTTC.